The present TCR beta chain was sequenced within a study of relationships among human T cell subsets. Study results and caveats: Bead sorting may have left some CD4+CD8+ double-positive cells. The seven subsets showed no significant differences in gene usage or CDR3 length.

A note on this clonotype: Its antigen is unidentified.

The CDR3 has 14 residues. Trimming stripped 3 bases from V and 5 bases from J, with 11 bases between. The germline CDR1 and CDR2 sequences are MNHEY and SMNVEV (reference sequence). Pooled CD4+ and CD8+ T cells were bead-selected with anti-CD45RA to get naive and transitional cells. Semiquantitative ARM-PCR amplified T cell receptor alpha and beta CDR3 regions from mRNA. In ARM-PCR, communal superprimers followed tagged nested gene-specific primers for exponential amplification. TCRdb processed the multiplex PCR reads anew with MiXCR; each CDR3 protein has one entry. The sample holds 7,000 or so distinct CDR3 sequences; 70% are singletons and the top ten take 40% to 65%.

This TCR derives from a man between 35 and 55 years old in good health. The chain couples TRBV27 to TRBJ1-5; D possibly corresponds to TRBD1 (6 bases). The sequencing sample was made of naive and transitional (CD45RA+) T cells sorted from blood. The CDR3 loop is CASSFSAGDQPQHF. Here the CDR3 DNA reads TGTGCCAGCAGTTTTTCGGCAGGGGATCAGCCCCAGCATTTT.